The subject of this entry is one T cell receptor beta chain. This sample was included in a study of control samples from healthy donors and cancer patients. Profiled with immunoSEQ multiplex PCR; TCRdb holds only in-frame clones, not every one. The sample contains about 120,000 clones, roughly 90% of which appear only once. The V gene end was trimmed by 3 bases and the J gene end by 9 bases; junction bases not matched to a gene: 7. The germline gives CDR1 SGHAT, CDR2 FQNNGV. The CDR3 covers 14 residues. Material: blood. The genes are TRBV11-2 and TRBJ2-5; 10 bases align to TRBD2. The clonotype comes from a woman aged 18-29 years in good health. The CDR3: CASSFLLAGTPQYF. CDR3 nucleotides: TGTGCCAGCAGCTTTTTACTAGCGGGAACTCCCCAGTACTTC.